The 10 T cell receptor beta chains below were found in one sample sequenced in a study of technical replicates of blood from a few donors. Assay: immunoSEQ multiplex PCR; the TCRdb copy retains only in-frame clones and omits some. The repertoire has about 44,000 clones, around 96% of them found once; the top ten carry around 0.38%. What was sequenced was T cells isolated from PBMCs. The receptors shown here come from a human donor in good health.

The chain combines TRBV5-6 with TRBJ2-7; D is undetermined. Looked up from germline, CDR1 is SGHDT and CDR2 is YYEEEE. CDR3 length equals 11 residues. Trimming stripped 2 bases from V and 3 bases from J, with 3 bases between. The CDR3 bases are TGTGCCAGCAGCTTCAACTACGAGCAGTACTTC. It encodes CASSFNYEQYF. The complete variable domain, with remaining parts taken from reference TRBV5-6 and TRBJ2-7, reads DAGVTQSPTHLIKTRGQQVTLRCSPKSGHDTVSWYQQALGQGPQFIFQYYEEEERQRGNFPDRFSGHQFPNYSSELNVNALLLGDSALYLCASSFNYEQYFGPGTRLTVT.

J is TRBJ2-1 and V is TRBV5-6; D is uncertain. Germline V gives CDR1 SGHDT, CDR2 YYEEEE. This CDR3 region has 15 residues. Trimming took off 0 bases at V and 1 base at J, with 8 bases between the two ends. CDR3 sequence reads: CASSLEYGSYNEQFF. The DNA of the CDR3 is TGTGCCAGCAGCTTGGAGTACGGTTCCTACAATGAGCAGTTCTTC. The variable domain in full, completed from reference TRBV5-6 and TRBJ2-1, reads DAGVTQSPTHLIKTRGQQVTLRCSPKSGHDTVSWYQQALGQGPQFIFQYYEEEERQRGNFPDRFSGHQFPNYSSELNVNALLLGDSALYLCASSLEYGSYNEQFFGPGTRLTVL.

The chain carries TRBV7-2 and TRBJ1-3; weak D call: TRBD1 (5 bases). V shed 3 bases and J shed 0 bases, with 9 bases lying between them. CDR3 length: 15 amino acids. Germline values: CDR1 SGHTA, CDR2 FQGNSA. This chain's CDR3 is CASSLTASSGNTIYF. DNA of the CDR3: TGTGCCAGCAGCTTGACAGCCAGCTCTGGAAACACCATATATTTT.

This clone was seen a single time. CDR3 in DNA: TGTGCCAGCAGCTTGCGTTCTAGCATCAATGAGCAGTTCTTC. This translates into CASSLRSSINEQFF. The chain employs TRBV11-3 and TRBJ2-1; perhaps TRBD2 as D (5 bases). CDR3 length equals 14 residues. Trimming removed 3 bases from V and 6 bases from J, with 12 bases in between. Looked up from germline, CDR1 is SGHNT and CDR2 is YENEEA.

This chain's CDR3 is CASSIASGGLTTYEQYF. The CDR3 DNA follows: TGTGCCAGCAGTATCGCTAGCGGGGGGCTTACGACCTACGAGCAGTACTTC. The genes are TRBV27 and TRBJ2-7, with 11 nucleotides matching TRBD2. V lost 5 bases, J lost 2 bases, and 11 bases stayed unmatched. The V gene's germline CDR1 is MNHEY and CDR2 SMNVEV (reference sequence). The CDR3 runs 17 residues.

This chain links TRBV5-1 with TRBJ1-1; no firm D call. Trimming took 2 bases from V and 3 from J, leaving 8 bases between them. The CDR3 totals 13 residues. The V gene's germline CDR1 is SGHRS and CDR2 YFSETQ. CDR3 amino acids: CASSFQVDTEAFF. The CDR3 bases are TGCGCCAGCAGCTTCCAGGTGGACACTGAAGCTTTCTTT. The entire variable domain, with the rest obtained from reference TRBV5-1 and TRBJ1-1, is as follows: KAGVTQTPRYLIKTRGQQVTLSCSPISGHRSVSWYQQTPGQGLQFLFEYFSETQRNKGNFPGRFSGRQFSNSRSEMNVSTLELGDSALYLCASSFQVDTEAFFGQGTRLTVV.

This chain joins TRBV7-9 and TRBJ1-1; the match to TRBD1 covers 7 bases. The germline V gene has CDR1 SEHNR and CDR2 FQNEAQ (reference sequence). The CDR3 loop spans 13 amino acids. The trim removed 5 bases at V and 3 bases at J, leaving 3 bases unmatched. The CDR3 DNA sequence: TGTGCCAGCAGCCATGACAGGGACACTGAAGCTTTCTTT. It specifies CASSHDRDTEAFF. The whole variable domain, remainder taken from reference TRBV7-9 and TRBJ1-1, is DTGVSQNPRHKITKRGQNVTFRCDPISEHNRLYWYRQTLGQGPEFLTYFQNEAQLEKSRLLSDRFSAERPKGSFSTLEIQRTEQGDSAMYLCASSHDRDTEAFFGQGTRLTVV.

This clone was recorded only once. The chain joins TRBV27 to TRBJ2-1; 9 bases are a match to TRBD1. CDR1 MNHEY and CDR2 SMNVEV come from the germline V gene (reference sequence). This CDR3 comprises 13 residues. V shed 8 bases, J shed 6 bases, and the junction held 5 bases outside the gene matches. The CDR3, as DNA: TGTGCCAGCGGGACAGGGACGTTCAATGAGCAGTTCTTC. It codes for CASGTGTFNEQFF.

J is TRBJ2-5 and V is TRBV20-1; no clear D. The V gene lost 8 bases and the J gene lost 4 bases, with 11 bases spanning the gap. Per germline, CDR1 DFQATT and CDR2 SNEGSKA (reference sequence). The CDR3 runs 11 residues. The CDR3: CSPGFGETQYF. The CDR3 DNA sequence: TGCAGTCCCGGTTTCGGAGAGACCCAGTACTTC.

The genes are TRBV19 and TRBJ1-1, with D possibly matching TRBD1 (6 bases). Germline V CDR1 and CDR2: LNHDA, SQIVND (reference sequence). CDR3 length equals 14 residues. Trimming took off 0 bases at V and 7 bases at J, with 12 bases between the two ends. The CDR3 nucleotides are TGTGCCAGTAGTATAGACTACAGGGCAAATGAAGCTTTCTTT. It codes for CASSIDYRANEAFF.